These 18 T cell receptor beta chains originate from one sample sequenced in a study of blood T cells in healthy people across ages. Through a sample-barcoded 5' primer and a J-beta primer mix, a second PCR was run for roughly 6 to 11 cycles. TCRdb called the 5' RACE reads again in MiXCR, with one record for every CDR3 protein. Of more than 1 million distinct CDR3 sequences listed, under 45% are singletons. Specimen: blood. These receptors came from a woman aged 55-69 years in good health.

A remark on this clonotype: One base away lies a much larger clone, so this may be a sequencing read error. V usage is TRBV29-1 and J usage is TRBJ2-6; D is perhaps TRBD1 or TRBD2 (5 bases each). The CDR3 extends over 14 amino acids. Germline V gene lookup returns CDR1 SQVTM and CDR2 ANQGSEA. CDR3 DNA: TGCAGCGGGGGTGAGGGAACTGGGGCCAGCGTCCTGACTTTC. This codes for CSGGEGTGASVLTF.

This chain uses TRBV10-3 with TRBJ1-2; D not certain. Trimming shortened V by 6 bases and J by 0 bases, and 8 bases separated the two germline ends. The CDR3 runs to 13 residues. Germline assignment: CDR1 ENHRY and CDR2 SYGVKD. The CDR3 bases are TGTGCCATCAGGACTGTAGCTAACTATGGCTACACCTTC. Its protein is CAIRTVANYGYTF.

This clonotype was seen only a few times. The V gene is TRBV5-1, the J gene TRBJ2-3; 7 nucleotides agree with TRBD1. CDR3 length: 16 residues. Trimming took 0 bases from V and 0 from J; bases not matched to a gene: 4. Germline loops: CDR1 SGHRS, CDR2 YFSETQ. CDR3 coding DNA: TGCGCCAGCAGCTTGGAGGGGGCGTATAGCACAGATACGCAGTATTTT. This encodes CASSLEGAYSTDTQYF.

This clonotype was seen a handful of times. Written as DNA, the CDR3 is TGTGCCAGCAGTTTTAGCAGGGCTAACGGCTACACCTTC. Translating gives CASSFSRANGYTF. The chain recombines TRBV27 with TRBJ1-2, with D maybe TRBD1 (5 bases). Trimming removed 3 bases from V and 8 bases from J, with 13 bases in between. Looked up from germline, CDR1 is MNHEY and CDR2 is SMNVEV (reference sequence). CDR3 length: 13 amino acids.

This chain connects TRBV4-2 to TRBJ2-7; 13 nucleotides line up with TRBD2. The DNA matches TRBJ2-5 better at its end, which makes the J call doubtful. The germline V gene encodes CDR1 LGHNA and CDR2 YNFKEQ. The CDR3 totals 20 residues. The CDR3 nucleotides read TGTGCCAGCAGCCCCTATTCCGGGGGAGGGACTAGCGGGGCCAAAGAGACCCAGTACTTC. Translating it yields CASSPYSGGGTSGAKETQYF.

The chain carries TRBV20-1 and TRBJ2-5; the D is unclear. This CDR3 has 13 residues. V was cut by 1 base and J by 4 bases, with 10 bases left in between. Germline values: CDR1 DFQATT, CDR2 SNEGSKA (reference sequence). The CDR3 spells CSARVSNGETQYF. The CDR3 DNA follows: TGCAGTGCTAGAGTATCAAACGGAGAGACCCAGTACTTC.

J is TRBJ2-5 and V is TRBV10-3; D might be TRBD1 (6 bases). The J call may be wrong; the DNA end is better matched by TRBJ2-7. CDR3 length equals 15 residues. Looked up from germline, CDR1 is ENHRY and CDR2 is SYGVKD. The CDR3 sequence is CAIRGQNKEGNEQYF. CDR3 in DNA: TGTGCCATCAGAGGACAGAATAAGGAAGGTAACGAGCAGTACTTC.

The V gene is TRBV21-1, the J gene TRBJ2-1; the table's D call TRBD2 went unverified against the DNA. TRBV21-1 has pseudogene status. This CDR3 comprises 15 residues. As DNA, the CDR3 is TGTGCCAGCAGCAAAAAGTCCCACCGGGGGGATGAGCAGTTCTTC. Translated, it gives CASSKKSHRGDEQFF.

This clonotype was recorded many times. V and J are TRBV5-1 and TRBJ2-7; D assignment may be TRBD1 or TRBD2 (5 bases each). The CDR3 has 16 residues. Germline V gene sequence: CDR1 SGHRS, CDR2 YFSETQ. Trimming took off 2 bases at V and 6 bases at J, with 21 bases between the two ends. Here the CDR3 DNA reads TGCGCCAGCAGCTTTGGGGCAGGGACGAGGACTTCCGAGCAGTACTTC. Its translation is CASSFGAGTRTSEQYF.

The rearrangement links TRBV12-3 or TRBV12-4 to TRBJ2-7; 15 bases fit TRBD2. Judging by the DNA end, TRBJ2-5 fits better; the J call may be wrong. The CDR3 contains 17 residues. CDR3 amino acids: CASSPGTSGRLPETQYF. The CDR3 coding sequence is TGTGCCAGCAGTCCGGGGACTAGCGGGAGGCTCCCAGAGACCCAGTACTTC.

In its sample, this clonotype was seen once. The V and J genes are TRBV9 and TRBJ1-6; 7 bases match TRBD1. The CDR3 totals 14 residues. The junction had 7 bases not matched to a gene; V was cut back by 4 bases and J by 9 bases. CDR1 is SGDLS and CDR2 is YYNGEE in the germline V gene. CDR3 nucleotide sequence: TGTGCCAGCAGCACGACAGGGCTTGGTTCACCCCTCCACTTT. Translation: CASSTTGLGSPLHF.

This clonotype came up once. This sequence joins TRBV6-2 or TRBV6-3 and TRBJ2-1; 8 bases fit TRBD2. This CDR3 region has 15 residues. The J segment lost 0 bases and the V segment lost 7 bases, leaving 5 bases of the junction unmatched. The germline V gene has CDR1 MNHEY and CDR2 SVGEGT. As DNA, the CDR3 is TGTGCCAGCATCGGCGGGGGGAGCTCCTACAATGAGCAGTTCTTC. This encodes CASIGGGSSYNEQFF.

This clonotype turned up a few times. V is TRBV29-1 and J is TRBJ2-7; D gene unclear. The CDR3 runs 13 residues. The ends were cut back, 4 bases at V and 1 base at J, with 11 bases in the middle. Germline CDR1 is SQVTM and CDR2 is ANQGSEA. CDR3 amino acids: CSVVVTGSYEQYF. CDR3 nucleotides: TGCAGCGTTGTGGTGACTGGGTCCTACGAGCAGTACTTC.

The genes are TRBV20-1 and TRBJ2-6; no definite D call. The ends were cut back, 1 base at V and 3 bases at J, with 10 bases in the middle. This CDR3 comprises 15 residues. CDR1 is DFQATT and CDR2 is SNEGSKA in the germline V gene (reference sequence). In DNA, the CDR3 is TGCAGTGCTAGAGCCGTGGGCTTTGGGGCCAACGTCCTGACTTTC. Residues: CSARAVGFGANVLTF.

The J gene is TRBJ2-7, the V gene TRBV20-1, with 13 bases matching TRBD2. This CDR3 is built from 16 residues. Germline CDR1 is DFQATT and CDR2 is SNEGSKA (reference sequence). The V and J ends lost 6 bases and 5 bases, in that order; junction bases with no gene match: 13. The CDR3 spells CSASRVGLAGNHEQYF. The DNA of the CDR3 is TGCAGTGCCTCTCGGGTGGGACTAGCGGGGAATCACGAGCAGTACTTC.

For the CDR3, the DNA is TGTGCCAGCAGCTTCACAACGACGATAAATTCACCCCTCCACTTT. It codes for CASSFTTTINSPLHF. The V and J genes are TRBV7-8 and TRBJ1-6; D ambiguous. The germline CDR1 and CDR2 sequences are SGHVS and FQNEAQ. Between the trimmed V and J ends, which lost 3 bases and 7 bases, there was a span of 13 bases. The CDR3 loop spans 15 amino acids.

The chain combines TRBV20-1 with TRBJ2-1; 12 bases match TRBD2. Losses at the gene ends were 3 bases for V and 6 bases for J; bases not matched to a gene: 9. This CDR3 comprises 16 residues. Germline V lookup: CDR1 DFQATT, CDR2 SNEGSKA (reference sequence). The chain's CDR3 is CSASGLAGGLSNEQFF. Written as DNA, the CDR3 is TGCAGTGCTAGCGGTCTAGCGGGAGGGCTATCCAATGAGCAGTTCTTC.

The J gene is TRBJ2-1, the V gene TRBV5-6; D uncertain. The CDR3 contains 11 residues. Germline V gene lookup returns CDR1 SGHDT and CDR2 YYEEEE. V lost 0 bases and J 13 bases, leaving 8 bases between the germline ends. CDR3 residues: CASSLGPTQFF. The CDR3 DNA sequence: TGTGCCAGCAGCTTGGGGCCGACTCAGTTCTTC.